A selection of T cell receptor beta chains follows, all from one sample in a study of response to subunit inactivated influenza vaccine. One entry per CDR3 protein results from TCRdb running MiXCR on the RT-PCR reads. There are approximately 500,000 distinct CDR3 sequences in the sample; approximately 20% occur only once, and 2.5% to 3.5% lies in the top ten. The same sample was also used in a study of T cells expressing NK-cell markers.

Specimen: CD4+ T cells sorted from PBMCs, collected 11 to 12 days after vaccination. The receptors come from a man aged 50 to 60 who received an inactivated influenza vaccine. CDR3s include the opening cysteine and the closing phenylalanine or tryptophan. D genes are given only for firm matches. Only part of the rows carry a size: once, few, many, or a class if the clone is expanded.

v_gene	abundance	d_gene	j_gene	CDR3nt	CDR3aa
TRBV7-2	NA	TRBD2	TRBJ2-5	TGTGCCAGCAGCTTATCTAGCGGGGGGGCCGGTGAGACCCAGTACTTC	CASSLSSGGAGETQYF
TRBV12-3/TRBV12-4	NA	TRBD1	TRBJ2-3	TGTGCCAGCAGGGGACAGGGGGCGCGGACAGATACACAGTATTTT	CASRGQGARTDTQYF
TRBV9	NA	NA	TRBJ2-2	TGTGCCAGCAGCCCCCAAAGAAGCGATAGCACCGGGGAGCTGTTTTTT	CASSPQRSDSTGELFF
TRBV12-3/TRBV12-4	NA	NA	TRBJ1-1	TGTGCCAGCAATTGGGGGGGCACTGAAGCTTTCTTT	CASNWGGTEAFF
TRBV4-1	NA	NA	TRBJ1-1	TGCGCCAGCAGCCAAGTACGCTCCGCGGCGGGAGTCTTT	CASSQVRSAAGVF
TRBV5-1	few	NA	TRBJ2-2	TGCGCCAGCAGCTTGGACGGGAAAGGGGAGCTGTTTTTT	CASSLDGKGELFF
TRBV5-1	NA	NA	TRBJ2-2	TGCGCCAGCAGCTTGGACTCGACCACCGGGGAGCTGTTTTTT	CASSLDSTTGELFF
TRBV7-2	NA	TRBD1	TRBJ1-1	TGTGCCAGCAGCTCATCACAGGGGGCGAGAACTGAAGCTTTCTTT	CASSSSQGARTEAFF
TRBV20-1	few	NA	TRBJ2-2	TGCAGTGCTAGAGACTTTGGGGGGGCGGCCGGGGAGCTGTTTTTT	CSARDFGGAAGELFF
TRBV10-3	NA	NA	TRBJ1-5	TGTGCCATCAGTGAGGGGGGGGCGGGAAGCAATCAGCCCCAGCATTTT	CAISEGGAGSNQPQHF
TRBV20-1	few	TRBD2	TRBJ2-3	TGCAGTGCTAGAGGTACTAGCGCAATCACAGATACGCAGTATTTT	CSARGTSAITDTQYF
TRBV5-1	NA	TRBD1	TRBJ2-7	TGCGCCAGCAGCCCCCAGGGGGCTGGATACGAGCAGTACTTC	CASSPQGAGYEQYF
TRBV12-3/TRBV12-4	few	NA	TRBJ2-3	TGTGCCAGCAGTTTCCGAGGGGTGCGGACAGATACGCAGTATTTT	CASSFRGVRTDTQYF
TRBV12-3/TRBV12-4	NA	NA	TRBJ2-2	TGTGCCAGCAGTCCGCACACGGGGATCGCCGGGGAGCTGTTTTTT	CASSPHTGIAGELFF
TRBV19	NA	NA	TRBJ2-7	TGTGCCAGTCGTTTGCAGCCCAGAGGGGAGCAGTACTTC	CASRLQPRGEQYF
TRBV14	few	TRBD2	TRBJ2-1	TGTGCCAGCAGCCCTCAGACTAGCGGGAGGGCCGCCAATGAGCAGTTCTTC	CASSPQTSGRAANEQFF
TRBV6-2/TRBV6-3	NA	NA	TRBJ2-2	TGTGCCAGTCGCCTGCTTAGGGCGAACACCGGGGAGCTGTTTTTT	CASRLLRANTGELFF
TRBV4-1	NA	NA	TRBJ2-3	TGCGCCAGCAGCCAAGATATGACAGATACGCAGTATTTT	CASSQDMTDTQYF
TRBV28	few	NA	TRBJ2-7	TGTGCCAGCAGCGAGTCAACTGACGGCTACGAGCAGTACTTC	CASSESTDGYEQYF
TRBV5-1	NA	NA	TRBJ2-7	TGCGCCAGCAGCAGCTCCGGGCGGGGGCGTGAGCAGTACTTC	CASSSSGRGREQYF
TRBV2	few	TRBD1	TRBJ2-3	TGTGCCAGCAGCCGGGGACAGACTAGCACAGATACGCAGTATTTT	CASSRGQTSTDTQYF
TRBV5-1	few	NA	TRBJ2-1	TGCGCCAGCAGCTTTACCGGGACTGGATACAATGAGCAGTTCTTC	CASSFTGTGYNEQFF
TRBV10-3	NA	TRBD1	TRBJ2-5	TGTGCCATCAGTGATAGAGGACAGGGGGCGGGGGAGACCCAGTACTTC	CAISDRGQGAGETQYF
TRBV29-1	NA	TRBD1	TRBJ2-2	TGCAGCGCTTCGGGACAGATGACCACCGGGGAGCTGTTTTTT	CSASGQMTTGELFF
TRBV12-3/TRBV12-4	many	NA	TRBJ1-1	TGTGCCAGCAGTTATGCAGGGTCCCGGAACACTGAAGCTTTCTTT	CASSYAGSRNTEAFF
TRBV29-1	NA	NA	TRBJ2-5	TGCAGCGTCGTTCTCCAAGAGACCCAGTACTTC	CSVVLQETQYF